This TCR beta chain is from a study of CD8+CD57+ T cells in acquired aplastic anemia. Study-level information: DNA from sorted CD4+ and CD8+ cells averaged roughly 3.2 ug.

Study conclusions and caveats: CD8+ Simpson's diversity in patients was not significantly different from that in controls.

This clonotype was seen just once. Its antigen remains unidentified. As the CDR3 is not closed by the conserved phenylalanine or tryptophan, this likely results from a read error. It is unclear where the CDR3 begins or ends on the DNA, so no DNA is shown, and the CDR3 is as TCRdb lists it. Including both end residues, the CDR3 is 8 amino acids long. CDR1 and CDR2 from the germline V gene are SGHRS and YFSETQ. CDR3 and TCR beta VDJ profiling relied on genomic DNA as the template. Each CDR3 protein is one row after TCRdb ran MiXCR on the reads. The sample includes about 160,000 distinct CDR3 sequences, around 48% of them seen just once. Sequenced patients had shown CD8+CD57+ cell expansion by flow cytometry.

The specimen was sorted CD4+, CD8+, or CD8+CD57+ T cells (not recorded which) from PBMCs. The receptor's source is a human donor with aplastic anemia. The chain couples TRBV5-1 to TRBJ2-6. The CDR3 loop reads CASSLRTS.